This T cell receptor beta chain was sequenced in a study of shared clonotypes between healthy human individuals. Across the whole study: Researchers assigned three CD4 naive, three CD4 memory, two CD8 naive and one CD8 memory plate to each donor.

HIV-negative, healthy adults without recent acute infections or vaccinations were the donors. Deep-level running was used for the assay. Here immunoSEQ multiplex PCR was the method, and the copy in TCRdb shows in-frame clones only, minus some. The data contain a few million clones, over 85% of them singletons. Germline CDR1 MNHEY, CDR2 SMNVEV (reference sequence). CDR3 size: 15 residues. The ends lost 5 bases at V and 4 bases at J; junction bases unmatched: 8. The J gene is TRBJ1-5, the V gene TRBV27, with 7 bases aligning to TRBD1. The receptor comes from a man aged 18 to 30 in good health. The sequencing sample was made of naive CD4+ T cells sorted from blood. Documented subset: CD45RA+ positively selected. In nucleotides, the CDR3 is TGTGCCAGCAGTCTACACCGGACAGGTAATCAGCCCCAGCATTTT. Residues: CASSLHRTGNQPQHF.